One T cell receptor (beta chain) is described in this entry. Assay used: immunoSEQ multiplex PCR; TCRdb lists only in-frame clones, some missing. The sample contains 120,000 to 150,000 clones, 81% of which appear only once. This specimen belongs to a study of blood T cell repertoires in COVID-19. Study-level background: From the United States, Italy and Spain came samples of acute and convalescent COVID-19.

Per germline, CDR1 SGHNT and CDR2 YENEEA. This CDR3 contains 17 residues. The V and J ends lost 5 bases and 0 bases, in that order; junction bases with no gene match: 5. The genes are TRBV11-3 and TRBJ2-6; 9 positions agree with TRBD1. The TCR comes from a human donor with acute or convalescent COVID-19. The donor label of this sample is uncertain. Sequences were obtained from peripheral blood. CDR3 sequence reads: CASSPGTGISGANVLTF. CDR3 DNA sequence: TGTGCCAGCAGCCCCGGGACAGGGATCTCTGGGGCCAACGTCCTGACTTTC.